These 9 T cell receptor beta chains were all obtained from the same sample, sequenced in a study of CXCR3-negative and CXCR3-positive naive CD8 T cells. UMI-labeled TRB cDNA libraries were prepared by 5' RACE. TCRdb reprocessed the 5' RACE reads and keeps a single row for each CDR3 protein, giving no DNA. This sample contains 45,000 to 55,000 distinct CDR3 sequences. The sample consisted of memory CD8+ T cells from blood. The receptors originated from a human donor in good health. Some clones in this sample may be carry-over from other donors' samples.

The chain carries TRBV14 and TRBJ2-7. Germline CDR1 SGHDN, CDR2 FVKESK. This CDR3 region has 13 residues. The CDR3 loop reads CASSQDQAYEQYF.

The chain employs TRBV28 and TRBJ2-1; TCRdb names TRBD2, which stays unverified in the absence of DNA. The CDR3 is made up of 15 amino acids. Looked up from germline, CDR1 is MDHEN and CDR2 is SYDVKM. The chain's CDR3 is CATKGMAGGVNEQFF.

The chain couples TRBV5-1 to TRBJ2-1; TCRdb proposes TRBD1, but this gene call is untestable without DNA. The germline CDR1 and CDR2 sequences are SGHRS and YFSETQ. This CDR3 spans 15 amino acids. The CDR3 sequence is CASSSRDPWGNEQFF.

The CDR3 loop reads CASSLYREADTEAFF. J is TRBJ1-1 and V is TRBV28. CDR1 is MDHEN, CDR2 SYDVKM, per germline. The CDR3 consists of 15 residues. Full variable domain (remainder filled in from reference TRBV28 and TRBJ1-1): DVKVTQSSRYLVKRTGEKVFLECVQDMDHENMFWYRQDPGLGLRLIYFSYDVKMKEKGDIPEGYSVSREKKERFSLILESASTNQTSMYLCASSLYREADTEAFFGQGTRLTVV.

The rearrangement uses TRBV29-1 and TRBJ2-3; the D call from TCRdb, TRBD1, cannot be confirmed without DNA. The CDR3 runs to 13 residues. In germline, CDR1 is SQVTM, CDR2 ANQGSEA. The chain's CDR3 is CSGRQGALDTQYF.

V and J are TRBV20-1 and TRBJ2-7; TCRdb's assignment of TRBD2 cannot be checked, as there is no DNA. There are 17 residues in the CDR3. Looked up from germline, CDR1 is DFQATT and CDR2 is SNEGSKA (reference sequence). The CDR3 loop is CSARDPQGKREAYEQYF.

This clonotype is labeled large based on frequency. V and J are TRBV14 and TRBJ2-4. The CDR3 runs to 16 residues. Germline V CDR1 and CDR2: SGHDN, FVKESK. The CDR3 here is CASSQSRSSAKNIQYF. Drawing the rest from reference TRBV14 and TRBJ2-4, the complete variable domain is EAGVTQFPSHSVIEKGQTVTLRCDPISGHDNLYWYRRVMGKEIKFLLHFVKESKQDESGMPNNRFLAERTGGTYSTLKVQPAELEDSGVYFCASSQSRSSAKNIQYFGAGTRLSVL.

V usage is TRBV14 and J usage is TRBJ2-2. CDR1 and CDR2 (germline): SGHDN, FVKESK. The CDR3 sequence is 15 residues long. Here the CDR3 reads CASSQGPSYTGELFF. Supplemented by reference TRBV14 and TRBJ2-2, the full variable domain reads EAGVTQFPSHSVIEKGQTVTLRCDPISGHDNLYWYRRVMGKEIKFLLHFVKESKQDESGMPNNRFLAERTGGTYSTLKVQPAELEDSGVYFCASSQGPSYTGELFFGEGSRLTVL.

The chain combines TRBV5-1 with TRBJ2-1; the TRBD2 assignment by TCRdb is unverifiable without DNA. CDR1 and CDR2 from the germline V gene are SGHRS and YFSETQ. The CDR3 extends over 14 amino acids. CDR3: CASSSDSGRNEQFF.